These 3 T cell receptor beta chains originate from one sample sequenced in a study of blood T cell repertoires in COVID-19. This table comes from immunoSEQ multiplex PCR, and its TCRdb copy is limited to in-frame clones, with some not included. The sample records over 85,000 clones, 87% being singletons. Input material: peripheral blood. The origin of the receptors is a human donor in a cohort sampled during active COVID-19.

The CDR3, as DNA: TGTGCCAGCAGCGTATCTAGCGGCAGCACAGATACGCAGTATTTT. This codes for CASSVSSGSTDTQYF. The rearrangement joins TRBV9 to TRBJ2-3; 7 nucleotides line up with TRBD2. This CDR3 has 15 amino acids. The germline gives CDR1 SGDLS, CDR2 YYNGEE. V lost 1 base and J lost 0; bases outside the gene matches: 2.

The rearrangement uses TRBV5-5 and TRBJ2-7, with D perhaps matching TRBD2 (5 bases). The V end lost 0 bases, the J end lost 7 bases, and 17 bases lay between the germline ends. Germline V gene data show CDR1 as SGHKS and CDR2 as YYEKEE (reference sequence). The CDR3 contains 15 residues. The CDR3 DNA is TGTGCCAGCAGCTTGGTGGCCGTTTCCCCGGGGGAGCAGTACTTC. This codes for CASSLVAVSPGEQYF. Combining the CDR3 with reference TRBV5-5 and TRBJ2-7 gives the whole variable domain DAGVTQSPTHLIKTRGQQVTLRCSPISGHKSVSWYQQVLGQGPQFIFQYYEKEERGRGNFPDRFSARQFPNYSSELNVNALLLGDSALYLCASSLVAVSPGEQYFGPGTRLTVT.

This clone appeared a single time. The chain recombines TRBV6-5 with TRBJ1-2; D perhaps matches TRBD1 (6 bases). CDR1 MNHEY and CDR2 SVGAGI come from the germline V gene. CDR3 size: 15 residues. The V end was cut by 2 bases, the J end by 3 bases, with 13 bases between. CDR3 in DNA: TGTGCCAGCAGTTACACATCTCGGACAGACTATGGCTACACCTTC. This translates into CASSYTSRTDYGYTF.